This TCR beta chain is drawn from a study of PD-1 blockade in classical Hodgkin lymphoma. Study-level background: Every 2 weeks, patients got 3 mg/kg intravenous nivolumab. Study conclusions and caveats: As was reported, newly diagnosed patients showed lower baseline TCR diversity than healthy donors did. By C4D1, diversity of CD4+ TCRs had risen significantly, whereas that of CD8+ TCRs had not.

The V and J ends lost 0 bases and 6 bases respectively, with 13 bases between them. This CDR3 spans 14 amino acids. CDR1 SGHKS and CDR2 YYEKEE come from the germline V gene (reference sequence). Using immunoSEQ multiplex PCR, the repertoire was profiled, and TCRdb retains in-frame clones only, with some absent. The top ten clones hold roughly 25% of a sample with around 9,000 clones, about 87% of them seen once. A few counts support this clone. Its antigen remains unidentified. The time point is: cycle 4 day 1 (C4D1), after more than five weeks of nivolumab. There was relapse after autologous stem cell transplantation in every patient, and there was variation in brentuximab vedotin exposure. Classification of best responses gave complete response, partial response or progressive disease.

The V gene is TRBV5-5, the J gene TRBJ2-7; D tentatively reads TRBD1 or TRBD2 (6 bases each). The sample consisted of peripheral blood mononuclear cells (PBMCs), taken before the fourth cycle of nivolumab. The receptor's source is a human donor with classical Hodgkin lymphoma. Here the CDR3 reads CASSLGMGGGEQYF. DNA for the CDR3: TGTGCCAGCAGCTTGGGTATGGGGGGCGGCGAGCAGTACTTC.